This T cell receptor (beta chain) was sequenced for a study of OX40 agonist ivuxolimab in advanced cancers. The CDR3 consists of 12 residues. With 6 bases removed from V and 6 bases from J, the gap between germline ends came to 10 bases. Germline CDR1 reads SNHLY; CDR2 reads FYNNEI. Assay used: immunoSEQ multiplex PCR; TCRdb lists only in-frame clones, some missing. The sample lists tens of thousands of clones; approximately 85% were seen once. Sequenced material: CD4+ or CD8+ T cells sorted from blood, taken in a trial of the OX40 agonist ivuxolimab. The clonotype comes from an adult with an advanced solid tumor such as melanoma, head and neck, liver or kidney cancer. The chain employs TRBV2 and TRBJ2-3, with a weak D call TRBD2 (5 bases). The chain's CDR3 is CASRPAADTQYF. The CDR3 DNA reads TGTGCCAGCAGACCAGCGGCGGATACGCAGTATTTT. The entire variable domain, with the rest obtained from reference TRBV2 and TRBJ2-3, is as follows: EPEVTQTPSHQVTQMGQEVILRCVPISNHLYFYWYRQILGQKVEFLVSFYNNEISEKSEIFDDQFSVERPDGSNFTLKIRSTKLEDSAMYFCASRPAADTQYFGPGTRLTVL.